The clone carrying this T cell receptor (beta chain) was found once. The antigen is undetermined. This entry is derived from a study of T cell responses to AZD1222 COVID-19 vaccine. General study results and limits: Across the whole spike, CD4 TCRs peaked at regions 160-218 and 743-854. Clonal diversity was possibly underestimated, and the donors were mostly white British, with more females. Sampled repertoires all dated from after the peak T cell response. Of the AZD1222 recipients, only 5 to 7 were seropositive at baseline.

Some clones are missing from TCRdb's copy, which holds only in-frame ones; the method was immunoSEQ multiplex PCR. Among fewer than 110,000 clones listed, around 90% were seen once. The CDR3 sequence is 16 residues long. This clonotype was obtained from an adult who received the AZD1222 COVID-19 vaccine. The sample here was peripheral blood, taken 28 days after the second AZD1222 dose. The rearrangement links TRBV21-1 to TRBJ1-5; the D call in the table, TRBD1, was not verified against the DNA. TRBV21-1 is a pseudogene segment. The chain's CDR3 is CASGVPDRGSNQPQHF. CDR3 in DNA: TGTGCCAGCGGGGTTCCGGACAGGGGAAGCAATCAGCCCCAGCATTTT.